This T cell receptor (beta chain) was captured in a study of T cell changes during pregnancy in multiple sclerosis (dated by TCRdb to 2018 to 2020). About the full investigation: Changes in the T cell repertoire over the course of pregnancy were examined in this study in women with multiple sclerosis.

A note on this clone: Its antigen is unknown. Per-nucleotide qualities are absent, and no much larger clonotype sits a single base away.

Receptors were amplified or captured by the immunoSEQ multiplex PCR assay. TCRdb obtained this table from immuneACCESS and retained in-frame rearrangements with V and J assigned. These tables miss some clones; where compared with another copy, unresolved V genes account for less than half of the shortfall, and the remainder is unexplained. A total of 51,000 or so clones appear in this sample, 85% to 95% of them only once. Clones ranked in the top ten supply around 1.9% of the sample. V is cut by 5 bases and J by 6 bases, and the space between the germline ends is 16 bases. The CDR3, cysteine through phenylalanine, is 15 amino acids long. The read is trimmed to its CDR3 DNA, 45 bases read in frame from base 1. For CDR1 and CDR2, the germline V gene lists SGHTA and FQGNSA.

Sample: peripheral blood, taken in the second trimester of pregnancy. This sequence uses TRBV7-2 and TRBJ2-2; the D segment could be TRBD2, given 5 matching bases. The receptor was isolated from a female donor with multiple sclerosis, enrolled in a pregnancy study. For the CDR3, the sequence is CASSPGGPKPGELFF. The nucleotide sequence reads TGTGCCAGCAGCCCCGGCGGGCCGAAACCCGGGGAGCTGTTTTTT.